This is a list of T cell receptor beta chains from one sample in a study of regulatory T cells in long-lasting Graves disease. TCRdb reprocessed the multiplex PCR reads with MiXCR, giving one entry per CDR3 protein. Among 400,000 to 550,000 distinct CDR3 sequences listed, about 15% were seen once. The sample also formed part of further work on T cells in Graves' hyperthyroidism and ophthalmopathy.

Sequencing used peripheral blood mononuclear cells (PBMCs), obtained at new diagnosis, from a patient treated with antithyroid drugs. These receptors were collected from a woman aged 18-29 years with Graves disease. Each CDR3 is given with its conserved first and last residue. The D gene is left open where the match is weak. A clone size is listed for some rows: how often the clone was seen (once, few, many), or a class if it is expanded.

v_gene,d_gene,abundance,j_gene,CDR3nt,CDR3aa
TRBV2,NA,many,TRBJ2-3,TGTGCCAGCAGACCCGGGTCCACGAGGGCACAAGATACGCAGTATTTT,CASRPGSTRAQDTQYF
TRBV5-5,TRBD1,NA,TRBJ1-2,TGTGCCAGCAGCAAGACAGGGGGCGGCTACACCTTC,CASSKTGGGYTF
TRBV4-1,NA,few,TRBJ2-1,TGCGCCAGCAGCCCGGGGACGCGCAATGAGCAGTTCTTC,CASSPGTRNEQFF
TRBV2,NA,many,TRBJ2-1,TGTGCCAGCGATCACGGGGCCGGCGTCAATGAGCAGTTCTTC,CASDHGAGVNEQFF
TRBV19,NA,NA,TRBJ2-7,TGTGCCAGTAGTAAACCGGGTGCTTCCAACTCCTACGAGCAGTACTTC,CASSKPGASNSYEQYF
TRBV7-2,NA,NA,TRBJ1-6,TGTGCCAGCAGCCGCATAGGGGGGGAGTCACCCCTCCACTTT,CASSRIGGESPLHF
TRBV6-9,TRBD2,many,TRBJ2-1,TGTGCCAGCAGTTACCTCACTAGCGGGAGGGCTCGGGAGCAGTTCTTC,CASSYLTSGRAREQFF
TRBV20-1,NA,many,TRBJ2-1,TGCAGTGCTAGAGACAGCCAAGCCTACAATGAGCAGTTCTTC,CSARDSQAYNEQFF
TRBV7-2,TRBD2,many,TRBJ2-3,TGTGCCAGCAGCTTTACGGGGGAGGGGCCAGATACGCAGTATTTT,CASSFTGEGPDTQYF
TRBV2,NA,many,TRBJ1-6,TGTGCCAGCAGTCGGGAATTGAGGCAAAATAATTCACCCCTCCACTTT,CASSRELRQNNSPLHF
TRBV28,TRBD1,many,TRBJ2-1,TGTGCCAGCAGTCTACTAGGACAGGCCAACAATGAGCAGTTCTTC,CASSLLGQANNEQFF
TRBV7-8,NA,many,TRBJ2-3,TGTGCCAGCAGCTTAGTCACGGGGCGCGGGTCGGATACGCAGTATTTT,CASSLVTGRGSDTQYF
TRBV7-2,TRBD2,NA,TRBJ2-1,TGTGCCAGCAGCGGCTGGACTAGCGGAAGTTACAATGAGCAGTTCTTC,CASSGWTSGSYNEQFF
TRBV6-1,NA,few,TRBJ2-5,TGTGCCAGCAGTGAAGGGCTGCAGAGTTCGACCCAGTACTTC,CASSEGLQSSTQYF
TRBV27,NA,few,TRBJ2-2,TGTGCCAGCAGTTTAATAGAGGAGGTCGGGGAGCTGTTTTTT,CASSLIEEVGELFF
TRBV19,TRBD1,NA,TRBJ1-5,TGTGCCAGTAGTATAGCACAGGGGGCGAATCAGCCCCAGCATTTT,CASSIAQGANQPQHF